What follows are 22 T cell receptor beta chains derived from one specimen sequenced in a study of blood T cell repertoires in COVID-19. The repertoire was sequenced with immunoSEQ multiplex PCR; TCRdb's copy has only in-frame clones and lacks some. The table has tens of thousands of clones, over 75% seen once. The sequencing input was peripheral blood. These receptors originate from a man aged 45-65 years with acute or convalescent COVID-19.

The CDR3: CASTRQPNYNEQFF. The DNA of the CDR3 is TGTGCCAGCACCCGACAGCCCAACTACAATGAGCAGTTCTTC. This chain uses TRBV28 with TRBJ2-1, with TRBD1 as a possible D gene (5 bases). There are 14 residues in the CDR3. With 7 bases removed from V and 3 bases from J, the gap between germline ends came to 13 bases. Looked up from germline, CDR1 is MDHEN and CDR2 is SYDVKM.

This clone was observed a single time. The V and J genes are TRBV4-1 and TRBJ2-7; TRBD1 agrees at 10 bases. CDR1 MGHRA and CDR2 YSYEKL come from the germline V gene. There are 15 residues in the CDR3. The ends lost 1 base at V and 3 bases at J; junction bases unmatched: 3. The CDR3 nucleotides read TGCGCCAGCAGCCAAGGACAGGGGGCTGACTACGAGCAGTACTTC. This sequence encodes CASSQGQGADYEQYF.

V usage is TRBV18 and J usage is TRBJ1-1, with 9 bases fitting TRBD1. Per the germline V gene, CDR1 is KGHSH and CDR2 is LQKENI. Germline trimming cut 5 bases from V and 3 bases from J; bases unmatched to any gene: 7. This CDR3 contains 15 residues. The CDR3 loop is CASSSPGTGYTEAFF. The CDR3 bases are TGTGCCAGCTCAAGTCCCGGGACAGGGTACACTGAAGCTTTCTTT.

The chain uses TRBV3-1 (or the pseudogene TRBV3-2) and TRBJ2-5; D perhaps matches TRBD1 (6 bases). The CDR3 runs to 14 residues. Trimming cost V 4 bases and J 1 base, with 10 bases left between them. Germline assignment: CDR1 LGHDT and CDR2 YNNKEL (reference sequence). CDR3 loop: CASSPGQTQETQYF. The CDR3 bases are TGTGCCAGCAGCCCCGGACAGACCCAAGAGACCCAGTACTTC.

The CDR3 loop is CAISGGQDHNYGYTF. The DNA for the CDR3 is TGTGCCATCAGCGGAGGACAGGACCATAACTATGGCTACACCTTC. This sequence joins TRBV10-3 and TRBJ1-2, with 7 bases that match TRBD1. The V segment lost 6 bases and the J segment 1 base; nucleotides outside the gene matches: 8. The germline V gene encodes CDR1 ENHRY and CDR2 SYGVKD. The CDR3 extends over 15 amino acids.

V is TRBV5-1 and J is TRBJ1-2; TRBD1 is a possible D gene (5 bases). There are 13 residues in the CDR3. The germline CDR1 and CDR2 sequences are SGHRS and YFSETQ. The V gene lost 4 bases and the J gene lost 6 bases, with 13 bases spanning the gap. The CDR3 loop is CASSGSDIDGYTF. CDR3 DNA: TGCGCCAGCAGCGGGTCGGACATTGATGGCTACACCTTC.

The gene calls are TRBV27 and TRBJ1-2; TRBD1 matches at 8 bases. The junction had 5 bases not matched to a gene; V was cut back by 3 bases and J by 2 bases. CDR1 and CDR2 (germline): MNHEY, SMNVEV (reference sequence). The length of the CDR3 is 15 residues. CDR3 nucleotide sequence: TGTGCCAGCAGTTTGACCGGGACAGGCAACTATGGCTACACCTTC. As protein: CASSLTGTGNYGYTF.

This clone was picked up one time. This sequence joins TRBV3-1 (or the pseudogene TRBV3-2) and TRBJ2-5; 8 bases fit TRBD1. Trimming cost V 1 base and J 4 bases; bases outside gene matches: 2. CDR3 length equals 14 residues. The germline V gene encodes CDR1 LGHDT and CDR2 YNNKEL (reference sequence). The chain's CDR3 is CASSQAGTGETQYF. The CDR3 bases are TGTGCCAGCAGCCAAGCCGGGACAGGAGAGACCCAGTACTTC.

The rearrangement links TRBV7-9 to TRBJ1-2; the match to TRBD1 covers 7 bases. The germline V gene encodes CDR1 SEHNR and CDR2 FQNEAQ (reference sequence). The length of the CDR3 is 12 residues. J gave up 7 bases and V 5 bases, and 4 bases lay outside the gene matches. The CDR3, as DNA: TGTGCCAGCAGCCCAGGGACAGTTGGCTACACCTTC. Residues: CASSPGTVGYTF.

This clone was seen only once. The chain carries TRBV9 and TRBJ2-1; D possibly corresponds to TRBD1 (6 bases). Trimming took 3 bases from V and 2 from J, leaving 18 bases between them. There are 17 residues in the CDR3. Germline-derived CDR1 and CDR2 are SGDLS and YYNGEE. DNA for the CDR3: TGTGCCAGCAGCGCAGGATCGGGGCAGGGGACCTACAATGAGCAGTTCTTC. Amino acid sequence: CASSAGSGQGTYNEQFF. The entire variable domain, with the rest obtained from reference TRBV9 and TRBJ2-1, is as follows: DSGVTQTPKHLITATGQRVTLRCSPRSGDLSVYWYQQSLDQGLQFLIQYYNGEERAKGNILERFSAQQFPDLHSELNLSSLELGDSALYFCASSAGSGQGTYNEQFFGPGTRLTVL.

The V and J genes are TRBV19 and TRBJ1-5; 7 positions agree with TRBD1. From germline, CDR1 is LNHDA and CDR2 SQIVND (reference sequence). J was trimmed by 0 bases and V by 1 base; bases with no gene match: 0. The CDR3 extends over 15 amino acids. The CDR3 protein is CASSIGQGSNQPQHF. In DNA form, the CDR3 reads TGTGCCAGTAGTATAGGACAGGGTAGCAATCAGCCCCAGCATTTT.

This clone occurred once. The chain uses TRBV19 and TRBJ1-4; D is uncertain. The CDR3 is made up of 11 amino acids. The germline V gene has CDR1 LNHDA and CDR2 SQIVND (reference sequence). V gave up 9 bases and J gave up 10 bases, with 12 bases separating them. The CDR3 nucleotides are TGTGCCAGCCAGGTTGCTGGAAAACTGTTTTTT. It encodes CASQVAGKLFF.

The chain uses TRBV5-1 and TRBJ1-1, with D perhaps TRBD1 (5 bases). Germline-derived CDR1 and CDR2 are SGHRS and YFSETQ. The CDR3 is made up of 14 amino acids. V was trimmed by 5 bases and J by 1 base, leaving 12 bases between them. This chain's CDR3 is CASRIAGGNTEAFF. In nucleotides, the CDR3 is TGCGCCAGCAGAATCGCGGGGGGGAACACTGAAGCTTTCTTT.

The CDR3 coding sequence is TGTGCCAGCACCAGCGGGGCGGGGGAGACCCAGTACTTC. Amino acids: CASTSGAGETQYF. The chain employs TRBV27 and TRBJ2-5; 7 positions match TRBD2. The germline CDR1 and CDR2 sequences are MNHEY and SMNVEV (reference sequence). CDR3 length equals 13 residues. V trimming: 7 bases; J trimming: 5 bases; junction bases outside the gene matches: 7.

The chain links TRBV19 to TRBJ1-5, with a weak D call TRBD1 (6 bases). The CDR3 runs 17 residues. Per germline, CDR1 LNHDA and CDR2 SQIVND (reference sequence). The germline V and J ends were trimmed by 3 bases and 6 bases, with 21 bases remaining between them. This CDR3 reads CASSMERGTPGGQPQHF. In DNA form, the CDR3 reads TGTGCCAGTAGTATGGAGCGGGGGACACCGGGGGGTCAGCCCCAGCATTTT.

The gene calls are TRBV5-6 and TRBJ2-7; maybe TRBD2 (6 bases). V dropped 0 bases and J dropped 2 bases, with 15 bases sitting between them. CDR3 size: 16 residues. Germline V lookup: CDR1 SGHDT, CDR2 YYEEEE. CDR3 region: CASSLVGRGIAYEQYF. Written as DNA, the CDR3 is TGTGCCAGCAGCTTGGTTGGGCGGGGAATCGCCTACGAGCAGTACTTC.

Here the CDR3 DNA reads TGTGCCAGCAGCGTGGGACAGACACAAGAGACCCAGTACTTC. Amino acid sequence: CASSVGQTQETQYF. The V and J genes are TRBV9 and TRBJ2-5, with TRBD1 matching over 7 bases. The CDR3 has 14 amino acids. Trimming at V came to 2 bases and at J to 2 bases, leaving 3 bases not matched to a gene. Germline CDR1 and CDR2: SGDLS and YYNGEE. Full variable domain (remainder filled in from reference TRBV9 and TRBJ2-5): DSGVTQTPKHLITATGQRVTLRCSPRSGDLSVYWYQQSLDQGLQFLIQYYNGEERAKGNILERFSAQQFPDLHSELNLSSLELGDSALYFCASSVGQTQETQYFGPGTRLLVL.

This sequence joins TRBV29-1 and TRBJ1-3; 8 bases agree with TRBD1. The CDR3 loop spans 14 amino acids. Germline-derived CDR1 and CDR2 are SQVTM and ANQGSEA. After removal of 7 bases from V and 0 bases from J, the junction contained 5 bases not matched to a gene. In nucleotides, the CDR3 is TGCAGCGGTTCCACAGGGGGCTCTGGAAACACCATATATTTT. Protein product: CSGSTGGSGNTIYF.

The chain links TRBV19 to TRBJ1-1; D gene unclear. The CDR3 has 13 amino acids. The V gene's germline CDR1 is LNHDA and CDR2 SQIVND (reference sequence). The V and J ends lost 6 bases and 6 bases respectively, with 14 bases between them. As DNA, the CDR3 is TGTGCCAGTAGGGGCGGGGTTGGGGCTGAAGCTTTCTTT. Protein sequence: CASRGGVGAEAFF.

This sequence joins TRBV3-1 (or the pseudogene TRBV3-2) and TRBJ1-5, with D possibly matching TRBD1 (6 bases). The CDR3 totals 15 residues. V was clipped by 1 base and J by 4 bases, with 11 bases between them. Germline values: CDR1 LGHDT, CDR2 YNNKEL (reference sequence). The CDR3: CASSQGTGRNQPQHF. Here the CDR3 DNA reads TGTGCCAGCAGCCAAGGTACAGGGCGGAATCAGCCCCAGCATTTT.

The gene calls are TRBV5-1 and TRBJ2-2; 9 bases are shared with TRBD2. Looked up from germline, CDR1 is SGHRS and CDR2 is YFSETQ. V shed 3 bases, J shed 2 bases, and the junction held 5 bases outside the gene matches. The CDR3 has 16 residues. CDR3 in amino acids: CASSSIAGANTGELFF. The CDR3 DNA follows: TGCGCCAGCAGCTCCATAGCGGGGGCAAACACCGGGGAGCTGTTTTTT.

This chain connects TRBV10-3 to TRBJ2-3, with a possible D match to TRBD1 (6 bases). The CDR3 sequence is 16 residues long. Germline values: CDR1 ENHRY, CDR2 SYGVKD. V was shortened by 4 bases and J by 0 bases, with 14 bases between the two germline ends. DNA for the CDR3: TGTGCCATCAGTGCCCAGGGGCATGCTAGCACAGATACGCAGTATTTT. This codes for CAISAQGHASTDTQYF.